These T cell receptor beta chains were read from a single sample in a study of T cells in Graves' hyperthyroidism and ophthalmopathy. TCRdb reanalysed the multiplex PCR reads using MiXCR and keeps one entry per CDR3 protein. Among hundreds of thousands of distinct CDR3 sequences, around a fifth were seen once, and the ten largest hold approximately 35%. Input material: blood. The receptors derive from a man aged 50-60 years with Graves' ophthalmopathy. Both conserved end residues are trimmed from each CDR3.

v_call: TRBV20-1
cdr3_aa: SARVGRLEETQY

v_call: TRBV20-1
cdr3_aa: SAPRDRYGYT

v_call: TRBV12-3/TRBV12-4
cdr3_aa: ASTPSGNTIY

v_call: TRBV2
cdr3_aa: ASRATSGRLLFYEQY

v_call: TRBV20-1
cdr3_aa: SARYRRETNEQF

v_call: TRBV5-1
cdr3_aa: ASSLGLAEETQC

v_call: TRBV25-1
cdr3_aa: ASSELSPLH

v_call: TRBV4-1
cdr3_aa: ASSPTKTSGNTIY

v_call: TRBV28
cdr3_aa: ASSLLTGELF

v_call: TRBV13
cdr3_aa: ASSFVTAPDGTDTQY

v_call: TRBV27
cdr3_aa: ASSLGLAGGRAREQF

v_call: TRBV12-3/TRBV12-4
cdr3_aa: ASSSARWNSGRALLQF

v_call: TRBV11-3
cdr3_aa: ASSLDPRDRGPNTEAF

v_call: TRBV6-2/TRBV6-3
cdr3_aa: ASSYSSSGPYEQY

v_call: TRBV6-1
cdr3_aa: ASSETSGNTDTQY

v_call: TRBV20-1
cdr3_aa: SAASAGDWGKETQY

v_call: TRBV24-1
cdr3_aa: ATSDPSIGATNEKLF

v_call: TRBV5-1
cdr3_aa: ASSLDLDRGSYNEQF

v_call: TRBV19
cdr3_aa: ASSIEGTWGNQPQH

v_call: TRBV6-2/TRBV6-3
cdr3_aa: ASTLRGGKAAYEQY

v_call: TRBV14
cdr3_aa: ASSSRGRETQY

v_call: TRBV5-1
cdr3_aa: ASSLPPTGPGELF

v_call: TRBV20-1
cdr3_aa: SASSRLNEQF

v_call: TRBV5-1
cdr3_aa: ASSLAEGVGTDTQY

v_call: TRBV7-6
cdr3_aa: ASSLERLNEQF

v_call: TRBV6-1
cdr3_aa: ASSARYEQF

v_call: TRBV20-1
cdr3_aa: SARDGRTVITGELF

v_call: TRBV20-1
cdr3_aa: SAPRRTTNNEQF

v_call: TRBV20-1
cdr3_aa: SARAAATRGVENEQF

v_call: TRBV12-3/TRBV12-4
cdr3_aa: ASSLNRPNTGELF

v_call: TRBV7-9
cdr3_aa: ASSLKRYNEQF

v_call: TRBV30
cdr3_aa: AWSGPSANNEQF

v_call: TRBV20-1
cdr3_aa: SARGPGLASSAEQF

v_call: TRBV11-2
cdr3_aa: ASSFAPGGNYEQY

v_call: TRBV5-1
cdr3_aa: ASSRTSGIDNEQF

v_call: TRBV6-1
cdr3_aa: AIGPFTDTQY

v_call: TRBV27
cdr3_aa: ASTRGGPNQPQH

v_call: TRBV11-2
cdr3_aa: ASRRPWQNTGELF

v_call: TRBV28
cdr3_aa: ASSLHHASGSEY

v_call: TRBV6-5
cdr3_aa: ASSYFRGQNTEAF

v_call: TRBV27
cdr3_aa: ASSSGSNTEAF

v_call: TRBV5-1
cdr3_aa: ASSGKLAGGPYNEQF

v_call: TRBV5-6
cdr3_aa: ASSLGLAGTVKTSNQPQH